One TCR beta chain is described in this entry. Its antigen remains unknown. V was cut by 2 bases and J by 6 bases, with 11 bases left in between. There are 14 residues in the CDR3. CDR1 and CDR2 (germline): MGHRA, YSYEKL. The sample belongs to a study of OX40 agonist ivuxolimab in advanced cancers. For the study at large: Dose-escalation patients were diagnosed with hepatocellular carcinoma, melanoma, renal cell cancer or head and neck cancer. Study-wide results and caveats: Normalized T-cell clonal expansion was also low in a subset of nonresponders. The specificity for antigen of the expanded peripheral T cells was not determined.

The table came from immunoSEQ multiplex PCR; TCRdb's copy has only in-frame clones and leaves some out. The sample carries some 68,000 clones, about 89% recorded once. The sequence came from an adult with an advanced solid tumor such as melanoma, head and neck, liver or kidney cancer. The J gene is TRBJ2-4, the V gene TRBV4-1, with D maybe TRBD2 (5 bases). Material: CD4+ or CD8+ T cells sorted from blood, obtained in a trial of the OX40 agonist ivuxolimab. The CDR3 region is CASSQREGANIQYF. In nucleotides, the CDR3 is TGCGCCAGCAGCCAAAGAGAGGGAGCAAACATTCAGTACTTC.